The rows below give T cell receptor beta chains drawn from one sample of a study of blood T cells in healthy people across ages. TCRdb recomputed calls from the 5' RACE reads with MiXCR, one row per CDR3 protein. This sample yields about 1.1 million distinct CDR3 sequences, of which more than 30% are seen a single time; approximately 14% belongs to the top ten. Input material: blood. The receptor source for this set is a man younger than 35 in good health. The CDR3 runs from the conserved cysteine through the conserved F or W. The order of the fields is clone size, J gene, V gene, D gene, CDR3 protein, CDR3 DNA. A D gene is named only where the DNA matches it firmly. For some rows the clone size is stated as once, few or many, or as a class when expanded; others skip it.

few,TRBJ1-1,TRBV15,.,CATSPRRDTDEAFF,TGTGCCACCAGCCCCCGCAGGGATACTGATGAAGCTTTCTTT
.,TRBJ1-4,TRBV20-1,.,CSVSRLNEKLFF,TGCAGTGTCAGCCGACTAAATGAAAAACTGTTTTTT
.,TRBJ2-5,TRBV9,TRBD1,CASSVLGTGESQETQYF,TGTGCCAGCAGCGTCTTGGGGACAGGAGAATCCCAAGAGACCCAGTACTTC
few,TRBJ1-1,TRBV9,TRBD1,CASSAIDRGATEAFF,TGTGCCAGCAGCGCGATAGACAGGGGAGCGACTGAAGCTTTCTTT
.,TRBJ2-1,TRBV5-1,.,CASSLGPQDNEQFF,TGCGCCAGCAGTCTTGGCCCACAGGACAATGAGCAGTTCTTC
.,TRBJ1-2,TRBV5-1,.,CASSSEGRGINYGYTF,TGCGCCAGCAGCTCAGAGGGGAGGGGGATTAACTATGGCTACACCTTC
.,TRBJ1-1,TRBV2,.,CASRPPPTGMNTEAFF,TGTGCCAGCAGACCTCCCCCCACGGGGATGAACACTGAAGCTTTCTTT
few,TRBJ1-5,TRBV7-9,.,CASSLAAASNQPQHF,TGTGCCAGCAGCTTAGCAGCGGCCAGCAATCAGCCCCAGCATTTT
few,TRBJ2-3,TRBV4-3,.,CASSLHSRDTQYF,TGCGCCAGCAGCCTCCATTCTCGAGATACGCAGTATTTT
.,TRBJ2-1,TRBV28,.,CASSLGRSPGEFF,TGTGCCAGCAGTTTGGGCCGTTCCCCAGGGGAGTTCTTC
.,TRBJ1-4,TRBV20-1,TRBD1,CSARIITGGRYEKLFF,TGCAGTGCTAGAATTATTACAGGGGGGCGTTATGAAAAACTGTTTTTT
.,TRBJ1-1,TRBV6-6,.,CASSYSVGVTNTEAFF,TGTGCCAGCAGTTACTCCGTCGGGGTGACGAACACTGAAGCTTTCTTT
.,TRBJ1-2,TRBV7-2,.,CASSKTEIYGYTF,TGTGCCAGCTCCAAAACAGAGATCTATGGCTACACCTTC
few,TRBJ1-4,TRBV3-1,.,CASSQHVDLATNEKLFF,TGTGCCAGCAGCCAACATGTTGATCTCGCAACTAATGAAAAACTGTTTTTT
.,TRBJ2-7,TRBV7-2,.,CASSVVSGSYEQYF,TGTGCCAGCAGCGTAGTTTCTGGCTCCTACGAGCAGTACTTC
.,TRBJ1-2,TRBV29-1,.,CSVEDQSGYGYTF,TGCAGCGTTGAAGACCAATCCGGCTATGGCTACACCTTC
.,TRBJ1-6,TRBV5-1,.,CASSLGEGSPLHF,TGCGCCAGCAGCTTGGGTGAAGGGTCACCCCTCCACTTT